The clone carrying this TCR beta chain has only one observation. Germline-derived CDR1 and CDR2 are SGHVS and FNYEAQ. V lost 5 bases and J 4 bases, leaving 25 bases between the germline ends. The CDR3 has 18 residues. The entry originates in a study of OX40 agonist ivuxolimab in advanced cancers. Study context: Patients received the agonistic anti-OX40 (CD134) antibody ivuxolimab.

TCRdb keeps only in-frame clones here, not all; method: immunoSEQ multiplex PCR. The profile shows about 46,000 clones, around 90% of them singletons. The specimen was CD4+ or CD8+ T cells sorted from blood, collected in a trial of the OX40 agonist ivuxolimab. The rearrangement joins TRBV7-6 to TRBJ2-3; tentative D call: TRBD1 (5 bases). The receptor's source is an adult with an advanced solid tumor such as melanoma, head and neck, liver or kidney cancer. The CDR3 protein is CASSISIVGEFGADTQYF. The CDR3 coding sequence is TGTGCCAGCAGCATTAGTATAGTAGGGGAATTTGGGGCAGATACGCAGTATTTT.